This T cell receptor (beta chain) was retrieved from a study of blood T cell repertoires in COVID-19. J lost 7 bases, V lost 6 bases, and 7 bases had no gene match. The CDR3 spans 15 residues. The V gene's germline CDR1 is LNHDA and CDR2 SQIVND (reference sequence). The assay was immunoSEQ multiplex PCR, and TCRdb's table has in-frame clones only and misses some. The table has 150,000 to 200,000 clones, roughly nine tenths seen once. The sequencing sample was made of peripheral blood. The chain combines TRBV19 with TRBJ1-6; 9 bases are shared with TRBD1. The clonotype originates from a woman between 70 and 85 years old with acute or convalescent COVID-19. The CDR3 reads CASRTMGQGNSPLHF. CDR3 nucleotide sequence: TGTGCCAGTAGAACCATGGGACAGGGAAATTCACCCCTCCACTTT.